The 3 T cell receptor beta chains given below trace back to one sample, sequenced in a study of immune evolution from preneoplasia to lung adenocarcinoma. Some clones are missing from TCRdb's copy, which holds only in-frame ones; the method was immunoSEQ multiplex PCR. The sample consists of approximately 15,000 clones, about 85% of them appearing once. Specimen: FFPE lung adenocarcinoma in situ tissue. The receptors come from a donor aged 70 or over with lung adenocarcinoma.

The V call is TRBV5-6, the J call TRBJ1-2; D is ambiguous. V lost 0 bases to trimming and J lost 11 bases, with 20 bases between them. The CDR3 length is 15 residues. CDR1 and CDR2 (germline): SGHDT, YYEEEE. CDR3 loop: CASSLGTGQPLPYTF. CDR3 nucleotide sequence: TGTGCCAGCAGCTTGGGGACTGGGCAGCCCCTACCTTACACCTTC.

This sequence joins TRBV7-2 and TRBJ1-3; D uncertain. Germline-derived CDR1 and CDR2 are SGHTA and FQGNSA. V lost 0 bases to trimming and J lost 3 bases, with 12 bases between them. The CDR3 has 16 amino acids. CDR3 bases: TGTGCCAGCAGCTTAGCCGCATCATCCATTGGAAACACCATATATTTT. This sequence encodes CASSLAASSIGNTIYF.

The rearrangement links TRBV13 to TRBJ2-5; TRBD2 matches 13 bases. There are 16 residues in the CDR3. The germline gives CDR1 PRHDT, CDR2 FYEKMQ (reference sequence). J gave up 4 bases and V 5 bases, and 7 bases lay outside the gene matches. CDR3 sequence: CASSPRTSGSIETQYF. For the CDR3, the DNA is TGTGCCAGCAGCCCTAGGACTAGCGGGAGTATAGAGACCCAGTACTTC.